This TCR beta chain was captured in a study of cytomegalovirus exposure and HLA in healthy donors. The germline CDR1 and CDR2 sequences are MDHEN and SYDVKM. Deletions cut 9 bases from V and 2 bases from J, with 14 bases between. The CDR3 loop spans 15 amino acids. Produced via immunoSEQ multiplex PCR; TCRdb's table is partial and in-frame only. The data show hundreds of thousands of clones, with approximately 90% seen just once and approximately 0.95% held by the top ten. The receptor comes from a woman aged 18-29 years in good health and CMV-seronegative. Sequences were obtained from PBMCs. The V call is TRBV28, the J call TRBJ2-6; a weak D match, TRBD2 (6 bases). For the CDR3, the DNA is TGTGCCAGTTTGCGGGGTGGGCCTGGGGCCAACGTCCTGACTTTC. Its translation: CASLRGGPGANVLTF.